This T cell receptor beta chain was captured in a study of control samples from healthy donors and cancer patients. Clones were read by immunoSEQ multiplex PCR, and TCRdb kept only the in-frame ones, dropping some. The sample has 100,000 to 150,000 clones; approximately 89% are singletons. This clone was observed a single time. The germline V gene has CDR1 SGHTA and CDR2 FQGNSA. The V end lost 0 bases, the J end lost 14 bases, and 14 bases lay between the germline ends. This CDR3 is built from 13 residues. The source is a man in his sixties in good health. The gene calls are TRBV7-2 and TRBJ2-1, with TRBD2 as a possible D gene (5 bases). The sequenced material came from blood. The CDR3 DNA follows: TGTGCCAGCAGCTTAGCGCTGTCTAGCCTCAAGTTCTTC. Translated, it gives CASSLALSSLKFF.